This TCR beta chain was captured by sequencing in a study of blood T cell repertoires in COVID-19. The authors' processing: Estimated nucleated cell counts came from reference gene primer amplification. Repertoires were generated with immunoSEQ multiplex PCR, while TCRdb's copy carries only in-frame clones and drops some. V and J calls and clone size are copied from that table; D and trimming were computed from the DNA. The repertoire consists of approximately 260,000 clones, with roughly 80% occurring once and the leading ten covering 3.5% to 5.5%. CDR3 length: 15 amino acids. V was clipped by 0 bases and J by 5 bases, with 12 bases between them. Germline CDR1 and CDR2: MNHEY and SVGAGI.

This clonotype was obtained from a man aged 55 to 69 who had recovered from COVID-19. The chain joins TRBV6-5 to TRBJ2-3, with D maybe TRBD2 (6 bases). The specimen sequenced was peripheral blood. CDR3 sequence (DNA): TGTGCCAGCAGTTACTCGCGGGGTAAAGGAGATACGCAGTATTTT. Translating it yields CASSYSRGKGDTQYF.